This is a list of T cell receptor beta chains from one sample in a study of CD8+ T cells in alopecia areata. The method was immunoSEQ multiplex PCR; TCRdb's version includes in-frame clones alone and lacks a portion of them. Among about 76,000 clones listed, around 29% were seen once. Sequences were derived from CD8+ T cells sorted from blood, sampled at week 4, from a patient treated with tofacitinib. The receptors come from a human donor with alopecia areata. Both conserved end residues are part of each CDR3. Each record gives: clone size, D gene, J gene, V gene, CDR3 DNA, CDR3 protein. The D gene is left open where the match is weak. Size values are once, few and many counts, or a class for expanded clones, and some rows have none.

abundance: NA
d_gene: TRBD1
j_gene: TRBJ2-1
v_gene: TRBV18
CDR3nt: TGTGCCAGCTCATTTTTCGGGGACAGGGGGCACAATGAGCAGTTCTTC
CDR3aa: CASSFFGDRGHNEQFF

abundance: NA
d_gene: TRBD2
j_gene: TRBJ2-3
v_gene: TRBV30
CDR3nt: TGTGCCTGGAGTAGCGGGAGTCTGGATACGCAGTATTTT
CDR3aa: CAWSSGSLDTQYF

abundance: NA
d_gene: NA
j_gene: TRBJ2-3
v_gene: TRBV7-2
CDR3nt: TGTGCCAGCACCCCCTGGGAGTGGACAGATACGCAGTATTTT
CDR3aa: CASTPWEWTDTQYF

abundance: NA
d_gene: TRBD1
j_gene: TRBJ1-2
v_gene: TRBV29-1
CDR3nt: TGCAGCGTTGAATCGGCAGGGGGCTATGGCTACACCTTC
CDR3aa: CSVESAGGYGYTF

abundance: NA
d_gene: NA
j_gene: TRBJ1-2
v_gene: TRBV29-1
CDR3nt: TGCAGCGTTGGTTCCCAAGATGGCTACACCTTC
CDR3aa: CSVGSQDGYTF

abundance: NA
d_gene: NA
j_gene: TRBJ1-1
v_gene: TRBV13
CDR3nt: TGTGCCAGCAGACCTCCGGGGGCAGGAGCTTTCTTT
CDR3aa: CASRPPGAGAFF

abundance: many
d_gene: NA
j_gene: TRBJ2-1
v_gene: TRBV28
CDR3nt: TGTGCCAGCAGGTATGACAGCAGCTCCTACAATGAGCAGTTCTTC
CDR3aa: CASRYDSSSYNEQFF

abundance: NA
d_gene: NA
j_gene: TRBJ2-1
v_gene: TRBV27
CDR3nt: TGTGCCAGCAGTTTTTTTAACAATGAGCAGTTCTTC
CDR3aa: CASSFFNNEQFF

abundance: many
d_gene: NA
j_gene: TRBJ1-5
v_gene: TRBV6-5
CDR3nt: TGTGCCAGCAGTTCCCTTTCGAGCAATCAGCCCCAGCATTTT
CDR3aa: CASSSLSSNQPQHF

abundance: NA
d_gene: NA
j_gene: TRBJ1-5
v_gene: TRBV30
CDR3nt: TGTGCCTGGAGTGTGGCGTACAATCAGCCCCAGCATTTT
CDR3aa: CAWSVAYNQPQHF

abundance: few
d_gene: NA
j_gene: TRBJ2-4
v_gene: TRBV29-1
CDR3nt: TGCAGCGTTGAAGCCGCTGTTCCCAAAAACATTCAGTACTTC
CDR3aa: CSVEAAVPKNIQYF

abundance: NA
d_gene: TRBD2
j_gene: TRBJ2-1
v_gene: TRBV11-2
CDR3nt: TGTGCCAGCAGCTTAACGGGAGGCTATGAGCAGTTCTTC
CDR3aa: CASSLTGGYEQFF

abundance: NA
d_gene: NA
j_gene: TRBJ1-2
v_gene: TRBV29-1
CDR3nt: TGCACCGTCCCGTCCCAGGGGCACTATGGCTACACCTTC
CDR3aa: CTVPSQGHYGYTF

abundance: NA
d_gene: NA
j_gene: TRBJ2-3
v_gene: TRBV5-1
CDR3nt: TGCGCCAGCAGGTCGGCCCCGACAGATACGCAGTATTTT
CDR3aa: CASRSAPTDTQYF